Listed here are 19 T cell receptor beta chains from one sample, sequenced in a study of shared clonotypes between healthy human individuals. Method: immunoSEQ multiplex PCR; TCRdb's copy keeps in-frame clones and lacks some. The sample holds roughly 2.5 million clones, just over 90% seen once. The specimen was naive CD4+ T cells sorted from blood. Subset meaning: CD45RA+ positively selected. These receptors were collected from a man aged 18 to 29 in good health.

V and J are TRBV7-2 and TRBJ2-3, with D possibly being TRBD2 (5 bases). With 5 bases removed from V and 3 bases from J, the gap between germline ends came to 12 bases. The CDR3 totals 14 residues. Germline lookup yields CDR1 SGHTA and CDR2 FQGNSA. The CDR3 sequence: CASSPSGKTDTQYF. The CDR3 DNA follows: TGTGCCAGCAGCCCTTCCGGGAAGACAGATACGCAGTATTTT.

This clone appeared a single time. The rearrangement uses TRBV5-1 and TRBJ2-5, with 7 bases identical to TRBD2. V shed 3 bases and J 2 bases; nucleotides not matched to a gene: 7. The CDR3 length is 15 residues. Germline-derived CDR1 and CDR2 are SGHRS and YFSETQ. The CDR3 loop is CASSSLPGGQETQYF. CDR3 nucleotides: TGCGCCAGCAGCTCACTCCCGGGAGGTCAAGAGACCCAGTACTTC.

V and J are TRBV5-6 and TRBJ2-7; TRBD2 is a possible D gene (6 bases). CDR3 length: 15 residues. V dropped 4 bases and J dropped 0 bases, with 14 bases sitting between them. The V gene's germline CDR1 is SGHDT and CDR2 YYEEEE. The chain's CDR3 is CASSALGGNSYEQYF. CDR3 nucleotide sequence: TGTGCCAGCAGCGCGTTGGGCGGGAACTCCTACGAGCAGTACTTC.

The chain is built from TRBV28 and TRBJ2-3, with a weak D call TRBD1 (6 bases). The germline V gene encodes CDR1 MDHEN and CDR2 SYDVKM. V gave up 5 bases and J gave up 3 bases, with 24 bases separating them. This CDR3 has 18 residues. As DNA, the CDR3 is TGTGCCAGCAGTCCCTTCTCTAGGGCAGGGGTAGGGACAGATACGCAGTATTTT. Its protein product is CASSPFSRAGVGTDTQYF.

The chain combines TRBV5-6 with TRBJ2-1, with D hard to call. Per germline, CDR1 SGHDT and CDR2 YYEEEE. The CDR3 sequence is 16 residues long. V lost 2 bases to trimming and J lost 0 bases, with 12 bases between them. The CDR3 sequence is CASSLVFTNSYNEQFF. The DNA of the CDR3 is TGTGCCAGCAGCTTAGTATTTACCAACTCCTACAATGAGCAGTTCTTC.

This clone appeared a single time. The sample carries other DNA sequences with the same CDR3. V usage is TRBV27 and J usage is TRBJ2-3; D call uncertain. There are 13 residues in the CDR3. Germline loops: CDR1 MNHEY, CDR2 SMNVEV (reference sequence). The V and J ends lost 1 base and 3 bases respectively, with 5 bases between them. The CDR3 spells CASSLLGTDTQYF. CDR3 DNA: TGTGCCAGCAGTTTATTGGGTACAGATACGCAGTATTTT.

The rearrangement joins TRBV5-5 to TRBJ1-5, with D perhaps matching TRBD1 (5 bases). Germline V lookup: CDR1 SGHKS, CDR2 YYEKEE (reference sequence). V dropped 4 bases and J dropped 4 bases, with 15 bases sitting between them. The CDR3 contains 15 residues. CDR3 amino acids: CASSRGGTVNQPQHF. In DNA, the CDR3 is TGTGCCAGCAGCCGCGGGGGGACCGTTAATCAGCCCCAGCATTTT. Based on the CDR3 plus reference TRBV5-5 and TRBJ1-5, the full variable domain is DAGVTQSPTHLIKTRGQQVTLRCSPISGHKSVSWYQQVLGQGPQFIFQYYEKEERGRGNFPDRFSARQFPNYSSELNVNALLLGDSALYLCASSRGGTVNQPQHFGDGTRLSIL.

There are a few counts of this clone. The sample contains more than one DNA sequence encoding this CDR3. V is TRBV5-1 and J is TRBJ2-1; 8 bases match TRBD1. Germline CDR1 SGHRS, CDR2 YFSETQ. The J segment lost 7 bases and the V segment lost 0 bases, leaving 0 bases of the junction unmatched. This CDR3 spans 13 amino acids. The CDR3 here is CASSLGQGNEQFF. The CDR3 bases are TGCGCCAGCAGCTTGGGACAGGGGAATGAGCAGTTCTTC.

The chain employs TRBV2 and TRBJ2-4, with D possibly matching TRBD1 (5 bases). CDR3 length: 12 amino acids. Germline CDR1 and CDR2: SNHLY and FYNNEI. V lost 6 bases, J lost 11 bases, and 14 bases lay in between. This CDR3 reads CASSAGAAVQYF. In nucleotides, the CDR3 is TGTGCCAGCAGCGCTGGGGCGGCTGTTCAGTACTTC.

This chain connects TRBV4-3 to TRBJ2-4; 11 nucleotides agree with TRBD1. V lost 1 base and J lost 7; bases outside the gene matches: 3. Germline V gene data show CDR1 as LGHNA and CDR2 as YSLEER. This CDR3 has 15 amino acids. The CDR3 DNA is TGCGCCAGCAGCCAAGTCGGACAGGGGGCTAACATTCAGTACTTC. As protein: CASSQVGQGANIQYF.

This clone was detected once. The V call is TRBV18, the J call TRBJ2-5; D may be TRBD1 or TRBD2 (5 bases each). Between the trimmed V and J ends, which lost 2 bases and 5 bases, there was a span of 12 bases. From germline, CDR1 is KGHSH and CDR2 LQKENI. The CDR3 spans 14 residues. In DNA, the CDR3 is TGTGCCAGCTCACCAGGGACCGAAGCGGAGACCCAGTACTTC. Protein product: CASSPGTEAETQYF.

The J gene is TRBJ2-3, the V gene TRBV9; no clear D. This CDR3 has 15 amino acids. The V gene's germline CDR1 is SGDLS and CDR2 YYNGEE. The germline V and J ends were trimmed by 0 bases and 1 base, with 9 bases remaining between them. CDR3 coding DNA: TGTGCCAGCAGCGTAGAGCCAGGCCGCACAGATACGCAGTATTTT. This codes for CASSVEPGRTDTQYF.

A few counts support this clone. The chain combines TRBV9 with TRBJ1-2, with TRBD1 as a possible D gene (5 bases). Trimming cost V 3 bases and J 2 bases, with 14 bases left between them. Germline CDR1 and CDR2: SGDLS and YYNGEE. CDR3 size: 15 residues. CDR3 nucleotides: TGTGCCAGCAGCGACCGGGGGAGCCTAAACTATGGCTACACCTTC. This codes for CASSDRGSLNYGYTF.

The chain carries TRBV5-6 and TRBJ2-5; TRBD1 agrees at 12 bases. The CDR3 sequence is 16 residues long. Per germline, CDR1 SGHDT and CDR2 YYEEEE. The junction had 11 bases not matched to a gene; V was cut back by 0 bases and J by 11 bases. CDR3 in DNA: TGTGCCAGCAGCTTGGCTTGGGGACAGGGGGCGTGGGAGCAGTACTTC. The encoded protein is CASSLAWGQGAWEQYF.

The rearrangement joins TRBV14 to TRBJ2-2; 7 bases map to TRBD1. J was trimmed by 4 bases and V by 4 bases; bases with no gene match: 3. The CDR3 spans 14 residues. Per germline, CDR1 SGHDN and CDR2 FVKESK. The DNA for the CDR3 is TGTGCCAGCAGCCGAAGGACAGGCACCGGGGAGCTGTTTTTT. Its protein is CASSRRTGTGELFF.

This rearrangement joins TRBV7-9 to TRBJ1-5, with 7 bases that match TRBD1. The V gene's germline CDR1 is SEHNR and CDR2 FQNEAQ (reference sequence). The V segment lost 6 bases and the J segment 3 bases; nucleotides outside the gene matches: 8. This CDR3 is built from 15 residues. The DNA for the CDR3 is TGTGCCAGCAGTCCGACAGGGAATGACAATCAGCCCCAGCATTTT. It yields the protein CASSPTGNDNQPQHF. Complete variable domain (other parts from reference TRBV7-9 and TRBJ1-5): DTGVSQNPRHKITKRGQNVTFRCDPISEHNRLYWYRQTLGQGPEFLTYFQNEAQLEKSRLLSDRFSAERPKGSFSTLEIQRTEQGDSAMYLCASSPTGNDNQPQHFGDGTRLSIL.

Points on this clone: This same CDR3 is encoded by further DNA sequences in the sample. CDR3: CASSLRGRNTEAFF. The CDR3 coding sequence is TGTGCCAGCAGCTTGCGGGGAAGGAATACTGAAGCTTTCTTT. The rearrangement joins TRBV7-9 to TRBJ1-1; no clear D gene. CDR1 is SEHNR and CDR2 is FQNEAQ in the germline V gene (reference sequence). Deletions cut 3 bases from V and 5 bases from J, with 13 bases between. CDR3 length: 14 amino acids.

The genes are TRBV30 and TRBJ1-5; possibly TRBD1 for D (5 bases). Germline loops: CDR1 GTSNPN, CDR2 SVGIG (reference sequence). V lost 3 bases, J lost 2 bases, and 20 bases lay in between. The CDR3 length is 17 residues. In nucleotides, the CDR3 is TGTGCCTGGAGCGAAAAAGGACATCTCCCGGGCAATCAGCCCCAGCATTTT. Encoded protein: CAWSEKGHLPGNQPQHF.

The CDR3 DNA sequence: TGTGCCAGCAGCTTCTGGGGGGACTCCTACAATGAGCAGTTCTTC. It is translated as CASSFWGDSYNEQFF. The rearrangement links TRBV7-2 to TRBJ2-1, with D tentatively TRBD2 (6 bases). With 3 bases removed from V and 0 bases from J, the gap between germline ends came to 9 bases. CDR1 SGHTA and CDR2 FQGNSA come from the germline V gene. This CDR3 region has 15 residues.